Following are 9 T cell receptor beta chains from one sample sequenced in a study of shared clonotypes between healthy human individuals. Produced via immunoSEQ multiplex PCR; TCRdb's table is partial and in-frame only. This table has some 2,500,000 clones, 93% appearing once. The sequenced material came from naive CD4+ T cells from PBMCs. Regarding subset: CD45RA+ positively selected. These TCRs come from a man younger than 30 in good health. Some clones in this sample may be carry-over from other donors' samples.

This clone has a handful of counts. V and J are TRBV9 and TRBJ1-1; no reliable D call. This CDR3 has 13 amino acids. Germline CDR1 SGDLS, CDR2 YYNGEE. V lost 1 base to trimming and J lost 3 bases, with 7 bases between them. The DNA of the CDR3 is TGTGCCAGCAGCGTAAATCAGCACACTGAAGCTTTCTTT. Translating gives CASSVNQHTEAFF.

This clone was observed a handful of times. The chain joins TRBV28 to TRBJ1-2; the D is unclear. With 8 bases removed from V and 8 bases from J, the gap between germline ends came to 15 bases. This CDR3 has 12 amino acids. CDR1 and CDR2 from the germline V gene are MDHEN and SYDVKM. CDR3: CASHSGRLGYTF. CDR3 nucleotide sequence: TGTGCCAGCCACTCTGGACGGTTGGGCTACACCTTC.

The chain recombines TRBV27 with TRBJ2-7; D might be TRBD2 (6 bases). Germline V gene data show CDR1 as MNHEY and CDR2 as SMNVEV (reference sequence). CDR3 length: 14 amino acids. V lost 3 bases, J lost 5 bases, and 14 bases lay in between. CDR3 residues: CASSFRDSSDEQYF. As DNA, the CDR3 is TGTGCCAGCAGTTTCCGGGACTCCTCGGACGAGCAGTACTTC.

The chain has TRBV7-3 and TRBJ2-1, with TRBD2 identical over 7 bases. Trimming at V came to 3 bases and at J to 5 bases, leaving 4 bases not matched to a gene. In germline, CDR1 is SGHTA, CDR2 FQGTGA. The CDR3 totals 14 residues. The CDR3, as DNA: TGTGCCAGCAGCTTCGGGGGAGGGGACAATGAGCAGTTCTTC. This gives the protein CASSFGGGDNEQFF. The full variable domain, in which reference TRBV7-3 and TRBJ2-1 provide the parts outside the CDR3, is GAGVSQTPSNKVTEKGKYVELRCDPISGHTALYWYRQSLGQGPEFLIYFQGTGAADDSGLPNDRFFAVRPEGSVSTLKIQRTERGDSAVYLCASSFGGGDNEQFFGPGTRLTVL.

The CDR3 sequence is CATSRDRASPSTDTQYF. CDR3 bases: TGTGCCACCAGCAGAGATAGAGCTAGCCCTAGCACAGATACGCAGTATTTT. The rearrangement links TRBV15 to TRBJ2-3; D may be TRBD2 (5 bases). Per germline, CDR1 LNHNV and CDR2 YYDKDF (reference sequence). V dropped 0 bases and J dropped 0 bases, with 13 bases sitting between them. The CDR3 spans 17 residues.

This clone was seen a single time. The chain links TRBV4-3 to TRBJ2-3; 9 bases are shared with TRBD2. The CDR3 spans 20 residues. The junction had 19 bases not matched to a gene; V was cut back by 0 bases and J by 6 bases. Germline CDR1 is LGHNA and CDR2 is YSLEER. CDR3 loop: CASSQDFSGGGRASVDTQYF. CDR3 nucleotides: TGCGCCAGCAGCCAAGATTTTAGTGGTGGCGGGAGGGCCTCGGTGGATACGCAGTATTTT.

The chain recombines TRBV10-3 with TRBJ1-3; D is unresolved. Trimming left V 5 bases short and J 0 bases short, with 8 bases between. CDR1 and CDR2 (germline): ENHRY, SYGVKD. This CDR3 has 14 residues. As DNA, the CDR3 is TGTGCCATCAGTACAGAGAGCTCTGGAAACACCATATATTTT. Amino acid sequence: CAISTESSGNTIYF.

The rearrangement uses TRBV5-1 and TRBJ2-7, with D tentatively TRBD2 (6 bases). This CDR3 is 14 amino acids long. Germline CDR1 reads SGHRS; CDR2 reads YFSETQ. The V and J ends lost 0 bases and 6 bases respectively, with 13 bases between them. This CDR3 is CASSLDGGGLEQYF. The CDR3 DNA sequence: TGCGCCAGCAGCTTGGACGGTGGAGGGCTCGAGCAGTACTTC.

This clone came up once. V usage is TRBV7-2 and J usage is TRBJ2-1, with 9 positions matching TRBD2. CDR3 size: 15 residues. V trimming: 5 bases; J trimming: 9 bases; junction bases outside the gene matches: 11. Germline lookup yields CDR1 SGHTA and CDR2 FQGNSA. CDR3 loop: CASSRTGTSLGEQFF. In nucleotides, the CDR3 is TGTGCCAGCAGCCGGACCGGGACTAGCTTGGGTGAGCAGTTCTTC.